The 27 T cell receptor beta chains below all came from one sample that was sequenced in a study of blood T cell repertoires in COVID-19. TCRdb keeps only in-frame clones here, not all; method: immunoSEQ multiplex PCR. Of 150,000 to 200,000 clones listed, around 83% were seen once; the top ten hold approximately 1.5%. Input material: peripheral blood. These receptors originate from a human donor in a cohort sampled during active COVID-19.

The chain recombines TRBV7-9 with TRBJ1-4, with TRBD1 matching 7 bases. Germline trimming cut 6 bases from V and 8 bases from J; bases unmatched to any gene: 12. The CDR3 is 15 residues long. CDR1 and CDR2 (germline): SEHNR, FQNEAQ (reference sequence). The CDR3 spells CASRGSTGLGEKLFF. CDR3 sequence (DNA): TGTGCCAGCAGGGGCTCGACAGGGCTAGGGGAAAAACTGTTTTTT.

The V and J genes are TRBV25-1 and TRBJ2-2; the D gene is possibly TRBD2 (6 bases). CDR1 MGHDK and CDR2 SYGVNS come from the germline V gene. CDR3 length: 16 residues. The germline V and J ends were trimmed by 1 base and 0 bases, with 9 bases remaining between them. The CDR3 DNA reads as TGTGCCAGCAGTGAATCGGGACTTACGAACACCGGGGAGCTGTTTTTT. Translating gives CASSESGLTNTGELFF.

CDR3 loop: CASSLGRAGSDTQYF. The CDR3 DNA is TGTGCCAGCAGCTTAGGGCGAGCGGGGTCAGATACGCAGTATTTT. This chain links TRBV11-3 with TRBJ2-3; 7 bases line up with TRBD2. Trimming took 1 base from V and 4 from J; bases not matched to a gene: 5. CDR1 and CDR2 from the germline V gene are SGHNT and YENEEA. The CDR3 covers 15 residues.

The chain carries TRBV7-9 and TRBJ1-4, with 7 bases lining up with TRBD1. Germline trimming cut 5 bases from V and 8 bases from J; bases unmatched to any gene: 8. This CDR3 is 14 amino acids long. Germline V gene data show CDR1 as SEHNR and CDR2 as FQNEAQ (reference sequence). The CDR3, as DNA: TGTGCCAGCAGCCTGGGACAGAATTGGGAAAAACTGTTTTTT. Translating it yields CASSLGQNWEKLFF.

The chain uses TRBV7-9 and TRBJ2-1; D unresolved. The V end was cut by 1 base, the J end by 3 bases, with 10 bases between. The germline gives CDR1 SEHNR, CDR2 FQNEAQ (reference sequence). The CDR3 is 15 residues long. CDR3 DNA: TGTGCCAGCAGCTTAGGAGGCCCAGTCTACAATGAGCAGTTCTTC. The encoded protein is CASSLGGPVYNEQFF.

The chain recombines TRBV3-1 (or the pseudogene TRBV3-2) with TRBJ2-7, with D possibly TRBD1 on 6 matching bases. Trimming shortened V by 5 bases and J by 3 bases, and 17 bases separated the two germline ends. Germline assignment: CDR1 LGHDT and CDR2 YNNKEL (reference sequence). CDR3 length equals 15 residues. The CDR3 here is CASSSTGQGNYEQYF. The CDR3 DNA follows: TGTGCCAGCAGCTCCACGGGACAAGGAAACTACGAGCAGTACTTC.

DNA for the CDR3: TGTGCCAGCTCATTTACCGACAGGGCAGGGAATGAGCAGTTCTTC. It is translated as CASSFTDRAGNEQFF. The chain combines TRBV18 with TRBJ2-1, with TRBD1 identical over 7 bases. With V trimmed by 5 bases and J by 7 bases, 11 bases remained unmatched. CDR3 length equals 15 residues. The V gene's germline CDR1 is KGHSH and CDR2 LQKENI. The complete variable domain, with remaining parts taken from reference TRBV18 and TRBJ2-1, reads NAGVMQNPRHLVRRRGQEARLRCSPMKGHSHVYWYRQLPEEGLKFMVYLQKENIIDESGMPKERFSAEFPKEGPSILRIQQVVRGDSAAYFCASSFTDRAGNEQFFGPGTRLTVL.

J is TRBJ2-1 and V is TRBV15, with 10 bases that match TRBD2. V trimming: 5 bases; J trimming: 6 bases; junction bases outside the gene matches: 7. Germline V CDR1 and CDR2: LNHNV, YYDKDF (reference sequence). The CDR3 has 15 residues. The CDR3 DNA reads TGTGCCACCAGCGTCGAGGCTAGCGGGAGCAATGAGCAGTTCTTC. Amino acid sequence: CATSVEASGSNEQFF.

The V and J genes are TRBV5-6 and TRBJ1-3; D is possibly TRBD1 (5 bases). V was clipped by 5 bases and J by 2 bases, with 14 bases between them. CDR1 and CDR2 from the germline V gene are SGHDT and YYEEEE. The CDR3 is made up of 15 amino acids. The CDR3 DNA is TGTGCCAGCAGTCCAGGGATCCCCCCTGGAAACACCATATATTTT. Residues: CASSPGIPPGNTIYF.

The sample holds a few counts of this clone. The gene calls are TRBV6-5 and TRBJ2-1, with 13 bases identical to TRBD2. CDR3 size: 15 residues. After removal of 6 bases from V and 9 bases from J, the junction contained 8 bases not matched to a gene. Per germline, CDR1 MNHEY and CDR2 SVGAGI. The CDR3: CASSLLAGGPSEQFF. The CDR3 DNA reads as TGTGCCAGCAGCCTACTAGCGGGGGGGCCGAGTGAGCAGTTCTTC.

This CDR3 is CASSYWDRGAFF. CDR3 in DNA: TGTGCCAGCAGTTACTGGGACAGGGGCGCTTTCTTT. V gene TRBV6-2 or TRBV6-3 combines with J gene TRBJ1-1; 10 positions agree with TRBD1. This CDR3 spans 12 amino acids. V gave up 1 base and J gave up 11 bases; unmatched junction bases: 1. In germline, CDR1 is MNHEY, CDR2 SVGEGT.

The V and J genes are TRBV6-1 and TRBJ2-1; TRBD1 agrees at 11 bases. Germline V gene lookup returns CDR1 MNHNS and CDR2 SASEGT. The CDR3 runs to 16 residues. V lost 4 bases and J lost 6; bases outside the gene matches: 8. CDR3 coding DNA: TGTGCCAGCAGTGGGTCGGACAGGGGGCGCAGCAATGAGCAGTTCTTC. This sequence encodes CASSGSDRGRSNEQFF.

J is TRBJ2-1 and V is TRBV5-1, with D perhaps TRBD2 (5 bases). This CDR3 is 12 amino acids long. V was clipped by 0 bases and J by 10 bases, with 8 bases between them. Germline loops: CDR1 SGHRS, CDR2 YFSETQ. In nucleotides, the CDR3 is TGCGCCAGCAGCTTGGCCGGACTGGAGCAGTTCTTC. This sequence encodes CASSLAGLEQFF.

This sequence joins TRBV18 and TRBJ2-5; 9 bases match TRBD2. V trimming: 2 bases; J trimming: 5 bases; junction bases outside the gene matches: 12. The CDR3 runs to 17 residues. Per the germline V gene, CDR1 is KGHSH and CDR2 is LQKENI. The CDR3 loop reads CASSPTYLAGIRETQYF. CDR3 DNA: TGTGCCAGCTCACCAACGTATCTAGCGGGGATTCGGGAGACCCAGTACTTC.

The genes are TRBV15 and TRBJ2-7; 9 bases match TRBD1. This CDR3 has 14 amino acids. Germline V gives CDR1 LNHNV, CDR2 YYDKDF (reference sequence). J gave up 1 base and V 5 bases, and 3 bases lay outside the gene matches. The CDR3 nucleotides are TGTGCCACCAGCTTGGACAGGGGTTCCTACGAGCAGTACTTC. Its protein product is CATSLDRGSYEQYF.

This sequence joins TRBV4-3 and TRBJ1-2; D might be TRBD1 (5 bases). In germline, CDR1 is LGHNA, CDR2 YSLEER. The CDR3 contains 18 residues. V was cut by 0 bases and J by 1 base, with 18 bases left in between. The CDR3 coding sequence is TGCGCCAGCAGCCAAGATCACCACGGAACAGGTTTTAACTATGGCTACACCTTC. It encodes CASSQDHHGTGFNYGYTF.

The chain combines TRBV27 with TRBJ1-2, with D possibly matching TRBD1 (6 bases). Germline V lookup: CDR1 MNHEY, CDR2 SMNVEV (reference sequence). V was cut by 4 bases and J by 6 bases, with 12 bases left in between. This CDR3 is built from 13 residues. CDR3 nucleotides: TGTGCCAGCAGTTCCACAGGGTCCCATGGCTACACCTTC. The encoded protein is CASSSTGSHGYTF.

CDR3 loop: CASTGLAGAYEQYF. The CDR3 coding sequence is TGTGCCAGTACCGGACTAGCGGGGGCCTACGAGCAGTACTTC. The V and J genes are TRBV19 and TRBJ2-7, with 13 bases fitting TRBD2. The V gene's germline CDR1 is LNHDA and CDR2 SQIVND (reference sequence). CDR3 size: 14 residues. Losses at the gene ends were 7 bases for V and 2 bases for J; bases not matched to a gene: 2.

This clone turned up a few times. This chain joins TRBV6-5 and TRBJ1-6; the match to TRBD1 covers 7 bases. The germline V gene has CDR1 MNHEY and CDR2 SVGAGI. This CDR3 spans 13 amino acids. V gave up 2 bases and J gave up 11 bases; unmatched junction bases: 3. For the CDR3, the DNA is TGTGCCAGCAGTTACCCGGGACAGACACCCCTCCACTTT. Translating gives CASSYPGQTPLHF.

The chain combines TRBV6-1 with TRBJ1-4; no clear D. CDR1 and CDR2 (germline): MNHNS, SASEGT. The CDR3 is made up of 14 amino acids. Between the trimmed V and J ends, which lost 2 bases and 4 bases, there was a span of 8 bases. The CDR3 sequence: CASSERAVNEKLFF. The DNA for the CDR3 is TGTGCCAGCAGTGAAAGAGCGGTTAATGAAAAACTGTTTTTT.

V gene TRBV21-1 combines with J gene TRBJ1-2; the table's D call of TRBD1 was not tested on the DNA. TRBV21-1 is a documented pseudogene. The CDR3 contains 19 residues. Here the CDR3 DNA reads TGTGCCAGCATCTCGGGGACACACACCGAGAAAATAAAAAAAGGCGGCTACACCTTC. This translates into CASISGTHTEKIKKGGYTF.

As concerns this clone: Within the sample, other DNA sequences also encode this same CDR3. The gene calls are TRBV6-2 or TRBV6-3 and TRBJ2-3; tentative D call: TRBD2 (5 bases). CDR3 length equals 14 residues. CDR1 is MNHEY and CDR2 is SVGEGT in the germline V gene. Trimming took 5 bases from V and 3 from J, leaving 12 bases between them. The CDR3 loop is CASSSGGGTDTQYF. CDR3 DNA sequence: TGTGCCAGCAGTAGCGGAGGTGGTACAGATACGCAGTATTTT.

The chain is built from TRBV9 and TRBJ2-7; D is possibly TRBD2 (6 bases). V lost 0 bases to trimming and J lost 2 bases, with 12 bases between them. This CDR3 spans 15 amino acids. The germline gives CDR1 SGDLS, CDR2 YYNGEE. For the CDR3, the DNA is TGTGCCAGCAGCGTAGACGGTGGGAGGCCCTACGAGCAGTACTTC. Translation: CASSVDGGRPYEQYF.

The rearrangement uses TRBV19 and TRBJ1-2; TRBD1 might be the D (6 bases). Germline V gene data show CDR1 as LNHDA and CDR2 as SQIVND (reference sequence). V was pared by 6 bases and J by 9 bases, with 17 bases between. The CDR3 extends over 13 amino acids. The chain's CDR3 is CASRERGGNRYTF. The CDR3 bases are TGTGCCAGTAGAGAAAGGGGGGGTAATCGCTACACCTTC.

V and J are TRBV29-1 and TRBJ2-3; 8 bases are shared with TRBD2. The V and J ends lost 4 bases and 5 bases, in that order; junction bases with no gene match: 2. This CDR3 has 12 residues. In germline, CDR1 is SQVTM, CDR2 ANQGSEA. The CDR3 bases are TGCAGCGTTGCTCTAGCGGGAGATACGCAGTATTTT. As protein: CSVALAGDTQYF.

Here the CDR3 DNA reads TGTGCCACCAGTGATTTTGTGGCGGGAAAACGAGAGACCCAGTACTTC. Translating it yields CATSDFVAGKRETQYF. The rearrangement uses TRBV24-1 and TRBJ2-5; D is perhaps TRBD2 (6 bases). The V gene's germline CDR1 is KGHDR and CDR2 SFDVKD. V shed 1 base and J shed 4 bases, with 15 bases lying between them. The CDR3 has 16 residues.

The rearrangement links TRBV10-2 to TRBJ2-7; D is possibly TRBD2 (5 bases). CDR3 length equals 14 residues. The germline CDR1 and CDR2 sequences are WSHSY and SAAADI. Between the trimmed V and J ends, which lost 5 bases and 2 bases, there was a span of 13 bases. CDR3 protein: CASSFSGGTYEQYF. CDR3 bases: TGCGCCAGCAGTTTCAGCGGAGGAACCTACGAGCAGTACTTC.